Only a few counts were recorded for the clone carrying this T cell receptor beta chain. Its cognate antigen is unknown. TCR beta CDR3 amplification used RNA transcripts. Second-round multiplex PCR followed a first-round RT-PCR using HTBI primers. A single record per CDR3 protein comes from TCRdb applying MiXCR to the multiplex PCR reads. The sample yields 200,000 to 250,000 distinct CDR3 sequences, under 30% seen once. The sample originates from a study of Graves' ophthalmopathy and Graves' hyperthyroidism. Study-wide context: Untreated patients at initial diagnosis provided peripheral blood.

Notes on the study in general: The model flagged ophthalmopathy progression at more than 70% sensitivity and 72% to 75% specificity. Among expanded thyroid clonotypes above 0.001 frequency, most also occurred in blood. Ophthalmopathy versus stable hyperthyroidism: 13-signature model gave 87.88% sensitivity, around 81% specificity.

The germline V gene has CDR1 MNHEY and CDR2 SMNVEV (reference sequence). V lost 5 bases, J lost 2 bases, and 16 bases lay in between. This CDR3 contains 16 residues. J is TRBJ1-5 and V is TRBV27, with D maybe TRBD1 (6 bases). Sequenced sample: peripheral blood. This TCR derives from a man aged 50-60 years with Graves' ophthalmopathy. CDR3 loop: CASSPFNRDGNQPQHF. CDR3 nucleotide sequence: TGTGCCAGCAGTCCTTTTAACAGGGACGGCAATCAGCCCCAGCATTTT.